These T cell receptor beta chains were read from a single sample in a study of cytomegalovirus exposure and HLA in healthy donors. Sequenced by immunoSEQ multiplex PCR; TCRdb stores in-frame clones only, minus some. Of fewer than 200,000 clones in the sample, about 85% were seen once. Sequenced material: PBMCs. The receptor source for this set is a man aged 18 to 35 in good health and CMV-seropositive. Both conserved end residues are part of each CDR3. Fields, in order: J gene, D gene, V gene, clone size, CDR3 protein, CDR3 DNA. D genes are given only for firm matches. Not every row has a clone size; where given, it reads once, few, many or a size class.

TRBJ2-5 | NA | TRBV5-1 | NA | CASSSGGGETQYF | TGCGCCAGCAGCTCCGGTGGAGGAGAGACCCAGTACTTC
TRBJ1-1 | NA | TRBV5-1 | NA | CASSLTDLNTEAFF | TGCGCCAGCAGCCTGACAGATTTGAACACTGAAGCTTTCTTT
TRBJ1-2 | TRBD1 | TRBV7-9 | NA | CASSSHRGLGYGYTF | TGTGCCAGCAGTAGCCACAGGGGTTTAGGCTATGGCTACACCTTC
TRBJ1-1 | TRBD1 | TRBV5-1 | NA | CASSRRGQPNTEAFF | TGCGCCAGCAGCAGACGGGGACAGCCGAACACTGAAGCTTTCTTT
TRBJ2-1 | TRBD2 | TRBV19 | NA | CASSFALGLAGAHEQFF | TGTGCCAGTAGCTTTGCACTCGGACTAGCGGGGGCTCATGAGCAGTTCTTC
TRBJ2-7 | NA | TRBV2 | NA | CASSARGAHEQYF | TGTGCCAGCAGTGCCAGGGGTGCGCACGAGCAGTACTTC
TRBJ1-5 | NA | TRBV27 | NA | CASSSTTDYSNQPQHF | TGTGCCAGCAGTTCTACGACAGATTATAGCAATCAGCCCCAGCATTTT
TRBJ2-3 | NA | TRBV7-2 | few | CASRSGGPTDTQYF | TGTGCCAGCAGATCGGGGGGCCCCACAGATACGCAGTATTTT
TRBJ1-2 | NA | TRBV10-3 | NA | CAISEPASISGYTF | TGTGCCATCAGTGAGCCCGCGTCCATTTCTGGCTACACCTTC
TRBJ2-5 | NA | TRBV5-8 | NA | CASSTRGGRQETQYF | TGTGCCAGCAGCACGAGGGGAGGTAGACAAGAGACCCAGTACTTC
TRBJ1-1 | TRBD1 | TRBV6-5 | NA | CASSYLAGGVPEAFF | TGTGCCAGCAGTTACCTAGCAGGGGGCGTCCCTGAAGCTTTCTTT
TRBJ2-2 | TRBD2 | TRBV11-3 | NA | CASSLTSGGLGELFF | TGTGCCAGCAGCCTCACTAGCGGGGGGCTCGGGGAGCTGTTTTTT
TRBJ2-7 | NA | TRBV19 | many | CASSMVEGYEQYF | TGTGCCAGTAGTATGGTGGAGGGCTACGAGCAGTACTTC
TRBJ1-4 | TRBD1 | TRBV19 | NA | CASSVGQAGGLFF | TGTGCCAGTAGTGTTGGACAGGCCGGGGGACTGTTTTTT
TRBJ2-1 | TRBD1 | TRBV27 | NA | CASSGTGNEQFF | TGTGCCAGCAGCGGGACAGGGAATGAGCAGTTCTTC
TRBJ1-4 | NA | TRBV6-5 | few | CASRSSAQANEKLFF | TGTGCCAGCAGGTCGTCGGCGCAGGCTAATGAAAAACTGTTTTTT
TRBJ2-2 | NA | TRBV10-3 | once | CAIRPPQETGELFF | TGTGCCATCAGACCCCCCCAAGAGACCGGGGAGCTGTTTTTT
TRBJ1-6 | NA | TRBV27 | NA | CASSLAQNNSPLHF | TGTGCCAGCAGTTTGGCCCAGAATAATTCACCCCTCCACTTT
TRBJ1-2 | TRBD1 | TRBV29-1 | NA | CSVEDRGSYGYTF | TGCAGCGTTGAGGACAGGGGTAGTTATGGCTACACCTTC
TRBJ1-3 | NA | TRBV7-2 | NA | CASSQRTHSSGNTIYF | TGTGCCAGCAGCCAGCGGACGCATAGCTCTGGAAACACCATATATTTT
TRBJ2-3 | NA | TRBV30 | few | CAWRHGGTDTQYF | TGTGCCTGGCGACATGGGGGGACAGATACGCAGTATTTT
TRBJ1-1 | NA | TRBV10-3 | NA | CAISGAGLNTEAFF | TGTGCCATCAGTGGAGCAGGGTTGAACACTGAAGCTTTCTTT
TRBJ1-5 | NA | TRBV5-6 | NA | CASSLSVSSLPQHF | TGTGCCAGCAGCTTGTCAGTAAGTAGCCTGCCCCAGCATTTT
TRBJ2-6 | NA | TRBV5-1 | once | CASSLFENGANVLTF | TGCGCCAGCAGCTTGTTCGAGAATGGGGCCAACGTCCTGACTTTC
TRBJ2-1 | TRBD1 | TRBV6-1 | NA | CASRPWDRGPNEQFF | TGTGCCAGCAGGCCATGGGACAGGGGCCCCAATGAGCAGTTCTTC
TRBJ1-3 | NA | TRBV2 | NA | CASSEASLISGNTIYF | TGTGCCAGCAGTGAAGCATCCCTAATCTCTGGAAACACCATATATTTT
TRBJ2-1 | NA | TRBV5-6 | NA | CASSAQVEQFF | TGTGCCAGCAGCGCCCAGGTTGAGCAGTTCTTC
TRBJ1-2 | TRBD1 | TRBV27 | NA | CASSRPGQGYGYTF | TGTGCCAGCAGCCGTCCGGGACAGGGCTACGGCTACACCTTC
TRBJ2-3 | TRBD2 | TRBV5-4 | few | CASSLAGGGGSTDTQYF | TGTGCCAGCAGCTTGGCGGGAGGGGGGGGGAGCACAGATACGCAGTATTTT
TRBJ1-2 | NA | TRBV11-2 | NA | CASSFAGGYTF | TGTGCCAGCAGCTTCGCGGGTGGCTACACCTTC
TRBJ1-1 | NA | TRBV4-2 | once | CASSQDLERTEAFF | TGTGCCAGCAGCCAAGATCTGGAGCGAACTGAAGCTTTCTTT
TRBJ2-6 | NA | TRBV7-3 | NA | CASSSTAPSGANGLTF | TGTGCCAGCAGTTCTACGGCCCCCTCTGGGGCCAACGGCCTGACTTTC
TRBJ1-6 | NA | TRBV15 | NA | CATSRPDGVNSPLHF | TGTGCCACCAGCAGACCCGACGGAGTTAATTCACCCCTCCACTTT
TRBJ1-6 | NA | TRBV21-1 | few | CASSNPGQGKVTYNSPLHF | TGTGCCAGCAGCAACCCGGGACAGGGGAAGGTTACCTATAATTCACCCCTCCACTTT
TRBJ2-3 | TRBD2 | TRBV19 | few | CASSTWGGSTDTQYF | TGTGCCAGTAGTACTTGGGGGGGTAGCACAGATACGCAGTATTTT
TRBJ1-1 | TRBD1 | TRBV19 | NA | CASSITGGEGPGTEAFF | TGTGCCAGTAGTATAACAGGGGGCGAAGGTCCTGGGACTGAAGCTTTCTTT
TRBJ2-1 | TRBD1 | TRBV18 | NA | CASSPLHLRQGAFYNEQFF | TGTGCCAGCTCACCACTTCACTTACGACAGGGGGCATTCTACAATGAGCAGTTCTTC
TRBJ2-7 | TRBD1 | TRBV5-1 | NA | CASSEDRGYEQYF | TGCGCCAGCAGCGAAGACAGGGGCTACGAGCAGTACTTC
TRBJ1-4 | TRBD1 | TRBV9 | NA | CASSVITGGCEKLFF | TGTGCCAGCAGCGTGATCACAGGGGGCTGTGAAAAACTGTTTTTT
TRBJ2-1 | NA | TRBV7-8 | few | CASSLDWDSLSYNEQFF | TGTGCCAGCAGCTTAGACTGGGACTCCCTCTCCTACAATGAGCAGTTCTTC
TRBJ2-7 | NA | TRBV7-9 | once | CASSPRLGTDEQYF | TGTGCCAGCAGCCCAAGGCTAGGTACGGACGAGCAGTACTTC
TRBJ2-7 | TRBD1 | TRBV6-5 | NA | CASSSTGATYEQYF | TGTGCCAGCAGTTCGACAGGGGCGACCTACGAGCAGTACTTC
TRBJ2-1 | TRBD1 | TRBV5-4 | NA | CASSLYRTGLDEQFF | TGTGCCAGCAGCTTGTACAGGACAGGTCTCGACGAGCAGTTCTTC
TRBJ1-2 | NA | TRBV6-1 | NA | CASSALTENYGYTF | TGTGCCAGCAGTGCCCTGACAGAAAACTATGGCTACACCTTC
TRBJ1-5 | NA | TRBV19 | NA | CASSTATRNQPQHF | TGTGCCAGTAGTACCGCGACACGCAATCAGCCCCAGCATTTT
TRBJ2-3 | NA | TRBV2 | NA | CASSGASSSDTQYF | TGTGCCAGCAGTGGGGCTAGCTCCTCAGATACGCAGTATTTT
TRBJ2-7 | TRBD1 | TRBV7-8 | NA | CASSSGTGGYEQYF | TGTGCCAGCAGCTCCGGGACAGGGGGTTACGAGCAGTACTTC
TRBJ2-7 | NA | TRBV13 | NA | CASSLGGRSGEQYF | TGTGCCAGCAGCTTAGGGGGCAGGTCAGGAGAGCAGTACTTC
TRBJ2-5 | TRBD2 | TRBV7-2 | NA | CASSLIGGGRQETQYF | TGTGCCAGCAGCTTAATTGGCGGGGGGCGGCAAGAGACCCAGTACTTC
TRBJ1-3 | NA | TRBV5-6 | NA | CASSLARWQGMDTIYF | TGTGCCAGCAGCTTGGCCAGGTGGCAGGGGATGGACACCATATATTTT
TRBJ2-5 | NA | TRBV5-1 | once | CASSPRPEGETQYF | TGCGCCAGCAGCCCAAGGCCGGAGGGAGAGACCCAGTACTTC
TRBJ2-7 | NA | TRBV9 | NA | CASSPLGVRSYEQYF | TGTGCCAGCAGCCCCTTAGGGGTGCGGTCCTACGAGCAGTACTTC
TRBJ2-1 | NA | TRBV6-5 | once | CASSYSSRYNEQFF | TGTGCCAGCAGTTACTCGTCTCGTTACAATGAGCAGTTCTTC
TRBJ1-1 | NA | TRBV14 | NA | CASSPITGGSATEAFF | TGTGCCAGCAGCCCAATCACGGGAGGGTCGGCCACTGAAGCTTTCTTT
TRBJ2-3 | NA | TRBV10-3 | NA | CAISVGGASTDTQYF | TGTGCCATCAGTGTAGGAGGGGCTAGCACAGATACGCAGTATTTT
TRBJ2-1 | TRBD1 | TRBV5-1 | NA | CASSPNPGQGTSSSYNEQFF | TGCGCCAGCAGCCCCAACCCGGGACAGGGGACCTCGAGCTCCTACAATGAGCAGTTCTTC